This is a list of T cell receptor beta chains from one sample in a study of early T cells in non-severe SARS-CoV-2 infection. TCRdb processed the 5' RACE reads anew with MiXCR; each CDR3 protein has one entry. The data show about 79,000 distinct CDR3 sequences, with around 11% seen just once and 4.7% held by the top ten. The sample taken for sequencing was whole blood. These TCRs come from an adult who was a healthcare worker with PCR-confirmed SARS-CoV-2 infection or an uninfected control (not recorded which). Each CDR3 is given with its conserved first and last residue. A D gene is named only where the DNA matches it firmly. A clone size is listed for some rows: how often the clone was seen (once, few, many), or a class if it is expanded.

v_gene: TRBV20-1
abundance: few
d_gene: -
j_gene: TRBJ2-5
CDR3aa: CSASVGETQYF
CDR3nt: TGCAGTGCTAGTGTGGGGGAGACCCAGTACTTC

v_gene: TRBV7-9
abundance: many
d_gene: TRBD2
j_gene: TRBJ2-7
CDR3aa: CASSWGGGGTYEQYF
CDR3nt: TGTGCCAGCAGCTGGGGGGGTGGCGGAACCTACGAGCAGTACTTC

v_gene: TRBV11-2
abundance: many
d_gene: TRBD1
j_gene: TRBJ1-6
CDR3aa: CASSRGQSNSPLHF
CDR3nt: TGTGCCAGCAGCCGGGGACAGTCAAATTCACCCCTCCACTTT

v_gene: TRBV5-8
abundance: many
d_gene: -
j_gene: TRBJ2-4
CDR3aa: CASSLGQSSNIQYF
CDR3nt: TGTGCCAGCAGCTTGGGGCAGTCATCAAACATTCAGTACTTC

v_gene: TRBV20-1
abundance: few
d_gene: -
j_gene: TRBJ2-7
CDR3aa: CSARDWWGPSSYEQYF
CDR3nt: TGCAGTGCTAGAGATTGGTGGGGGCCGAGCTCCTACGAGCAGTACTTC

v_gene: TRBV5-4
abundance: -
d_gene: TRBD1
j_gene: TRBJ2-1
CDR3aa: CASSGDRVLQGEQFF
CDR3nt: TGTGCCAGCAGCGGGGACAGGGTGCTACAGGGAGAGCAGTTCTTC

v_gene: TRBV27
abundance: -
d_gene: -
j_gene: TRBJ1-5
CDR3aa: CASSLVRNQPQHF
CDR3nt: TGTGCCAGCAGTTTGGTCCGCAATCAGCCCCAGCATTTT

v_gene: TRBV13
abundance: -
d_gene: -
j_gene: TRBJ1-3
CDR3aa: CASSPGRSGNTIYF
CDR3nt: TGTGCCAGCAGCCCCGGACGCTCTGGAAACACCATATATTTT

v_gene: TRBV27
abundance: -
d_gene: -
j_gene: TRBJ2-1
CDR3aa: CASSLSPYNEQFF
CDR3nt: TGTGCCAGCAGTTTATCGCCCTACAATGAGCAGTTCTTC

v_gene: TRBV7-2
abundance: few
d_gene: -
j_gene: TRBJ2-3
CDR3aa: CASSPIDPTTDTQYF
CDR3nt: TGTGCCAGCAGCCCCATAGACCCAACCACAGATACGCAGTATTTT

v_gene: TRBV14
abundance: -
d_gene: -
j_gene: TRBJ1-1
CDR3aa: CASSQQFTADEAFF
CDR3nt: TGTGCCAGCAGCCAGCAGTTCACCGCCGATGAAGCTTTCTTT

v_gene: TRBV29-1
abundance: once
d_gene: -
j_gene: TRBJ2-7
CDR3aa: CSAEARSHEQYF
CDR3nt: TGCAGCGCCGAGGCCAGGAGTCACGAGCAGTACTTC

v_gene: TRBV6-5
abundance: -
d_gene: -
j_gene: TRBJ1-5
CDR3aa: CASSYSEAQPQHF
CDR3nt: TGTGCCAGCAGTTACTCTGAGGCTCAGCCCCAGCATTTT

v_gene: TRBV7-8
abundance: few
d_gene: TRBD1
j_gene: TRBJ1-2
CDR3aa: CASSPGRTGGFYGYTF
CDR3nt: TGTGCCAGCAGCCCCGGCCGGACAGGGGGCTTCTATGGCTACACCTTC